A selection of T cell receptor beta chains follows, all from one sample in a study of lymphopenia after photon versus proton radiotherapy. Clones were sequenced by immunoSEQ multiplex PCR, and TCRdb holds only the in-frame ones, with some missing. The data show under 30,000 clones, about nine tenths seen once. The starting material was peripheral blood, obtained from a patient treated with photon-based radiotherapy. The receptor source for this set is a woman aged 45-59 years with cholangiocarcinoma. The CDR3 runs from the conserved cysteine through the conserved F or W. A D gene is named only where the DNA matches it firmly. Clone sizes are given selectively: once, few, many, or a class where the clone is expanded.

cdr3_nt: TGTGCCAGCTCACCCTCGGGACAGCCTAATGAAAAACTGTTTTTT
cdr3_aa: CASSPSGQPNEKLFF
clone_size: -
j_call: TRBJ1-4
v_call: TRBV18
d_call: TRBD1

cdr3_nt: TGCAGCGTTTCCTACACAGGGCCCGGGGAGCTGTTTTTT
cdr3_aa: CSVSYTGPGELFF
clone_size: -
j_call: TRBJ2-2
v_call: TRBV29-1
d_call: -

cdr3_nt: TGTGCCATCAGGGCGGACAGGGGGAATGAAAAACTGTTTTTT
cdr3_aa: CAIRADRGNEKLFF
clone_size: -
j_call: TRBJ1-4
v_call: TRBV10-3
d_call: TRBD1

cdr3_nt: TGTGCCAGCAGCGCATTGCCCGGGGCCCGGGTCTACGAGCAGTACTTC
cdr3_aa: CASSALPGARVYEQYF
clone_size: -
j_call: TRBJ2-7
v_call: TRBV7-2
d_call: -

cdr3_nt: TGTGCCAGTAGTATCCGGCCGGAGAATTCACCCCTCCACTTT
cdr3_aa: CASSIRPENSPLHF
clone_size: -
j_call: TRBJ1-6
v_call: TRBV19
d_call: -

cdr3_nt: TGTGCCAGCAGCTGGTTAGGGAAAGGGGACAATGAGCAGTTCTTC
cdr3_aa: CASSWLGKGDNEQFF
clone_size: few
j_call: TRBJ2-1
v_call: TRBV7-9
d_call: -

cdr3_nt: TGTGCCAGTACCTTGACAGGGGCCCCATTCATGAACACTGAAGCTTTCTTT
cdr3_aa: CASTLTGAPFMNTEAFF
clone_size: -
j_call: TRBJ1-1
v_call: TRBV19
d_call: TRBD1

cdr3_nt: TGTGCCAGCCGGGACAGAGACACCGGGGAGCTGTTTTTT
cdr3_aa: CASRDRDTGELFF
clone_size: -
j_call: TRBJ2-2
v_call: TRBV6-5
d_call: TRBD1

cdr3_nt: TGTGCCAGTAGTTCCGGGGGCTTGACTGAAGCTTTCTTT
cdr3_aa: CASSSGGLTEAFF
clone_size: -
j_call: TRBJ1-1
v_call: TRBV19
d_call: -

cdr3_nt: TGTGCCAGCAGCCAATGGACTAGCGGGGGGGCTATGGGAGTCCAAGAGACCCAGTACTTC
cdr3_aa: CASSQWTSGGAMGVQETQYF
clone_size: -
j_call: TRBJ2-5
v_call: TRBV7-7
d_call: TRBD2

cdr3_nt: TGTGCCAGTAGTATTTGGGGGCGCGGGACTGAAGCTTTCTTT
cdr3_aa: CASSIWGRGTEAFF
clone_size: -
j_call: TRBJ1-1
v_call: TRBV19
d_call: -

cdr3_nt: TGCGCCAGCAGCCCCGAGGGGGCAGGGAATGGCTACACCTTC
cdr3_aa: CASSPEGAGNGYTF
clone_size: -
j_call: TRBJ1-2
v_call: TRBV4-1
d_call: TRBD1

cdr3_nt: TGTGCCAGCAGTTTAGGAGGGGGCTCCTACAATGAGCAGTTCTTC
cdr3_aa: CASSLGGGSYNEQFF
clone_size: -
j_call: TRBJ2-1
v_call: TRBV27
d_call: -

cdr3_nt: TGTGCCAGCAGTTACCCAAGGACAGGGATCGGTGAAGCTTTCTTT
cdr3_aa: CASSYPRTGIGEAFF
clone_size: -
j_call: TRBJ1-1
v_call: TRBV6-5
d_call: TRBD1

cdr3_nt: TGTGCCAGCAGTTACGGGACAGGGAGAGGCTACACCTTC
cdr3_aa: CASSYGTGRGYTF
clone_size: once
j_call: TRBJ1-2
v_call: TRBV28
d_call: TRBD1

cdr3_nt: TGTGCCAGCAGCTGGAAAAATTCACCCCTCCACTTT
cdr3_aa: CASSWKNSPLHF
clone_size: few
j_call: TRBJ1-6
v_call: TRBV7-9
d_call: -

cdr3_nt: TGTGCCAGCAGCTTAGATGGCCATTTAGCAACTAATGAAAAACTGTTTTTT
cdr3_aa: CASSLDGHLATNEKLFF
clone_size: -
j_call: TRBJ1-4
v_call: TRBV7-6
d_call: -

cdr3_nt: TGTGCCAGCAGCTACCGTCCCCACAGCCTCTATGGCTACACCTTC
cdr3_aa: CASSYRPHSLYGYTF
clone_size: -
j_call: TRBJ1-2
v_call: TRBV7-8
d_call: -

cdr3_nt: TGCGCCAGCAGCTTGGCCCAGGCTGGGGCCAACGTCCTGACTTTC
cdr3_aa: CASSLAQAGANVLTF
clone_size: -
j_call: TRBJ2-6
v_call: TRBV5-1
d_call: -

cdr3_nt: TGCGCCAGCAGCCCTGGACAGGGACACGAGCAGTACTTC
cdr3_aa: CASSPGQGHEQYF
clone_size: -
j_call: TRBJ2-7
v_call: TRBV5-1
d_call: TRBD1

cdr3_nt: TGCGCCAGCAGCGGGGGACAGGCTGCGGGAAACACCATATATTTT
cdr3_aa: CASSGGQAAGNTIYF
clone_size: -
j_call: TRBJ1-3
v_call: TRBV5-1
d_call: TRBD1

cdr3_nt: TGTGCTAGTGGTTTGGTACGGGGAGGGTCTAAGGGTGAAGCTTTCTTT
cdr3_aa: CASGLVRGGSKGEAFF
clone_size: -
j_call: TRBJ1-1
v_call: TRBV12-5
d_call: -

cdr3_nt: TGTGCCAGCAGCAACAGAGTTTATGGCTACACCTTC
cdr3_aa: CASSNRVYGYTF
clone_size: -
j_call: TRBJ1-2
v_call: TRBV6-1
d_call: -

cdr3_nt: TGCGCCAGCAGCCAAGATCGATTTGGGTCCGGCAATCAGCCCCAGCATTTT
cdr3_aa: CASSQDRFGSGNQPQHF
clone_size: -
j_call: TRBJ1-5
v_call: TRBV4-3
d_call: -

cdr3_nt: TGTGCCAGCAGCCAAGTACGGGGGCCCACCGGGGAGCTGTTTTTT
cdr3_aa: CASSQVRGPTGELFF
clone_size: -
j_call: TRBJ2-2
v_call: TRBV14
d_call: -

cdr3_nt: TGCGCCAGCAGTGAGTCGGGGTCGACAAAAGCTTTCTTT
cdr3_aa: CASSESGSTKAFF
clone_size: -
j_call: TRBJ1-1
v_call: TRBV10-1
d_call: -

cdr3_nt: TGTGCCAGCAGCCCAAGATCTATTTTCGGGGAGCAGTACTTC
cdr3_aa: CASSPRSIFGEQYF
clone_size: -
j_call: TRBJ2-7
v_call: TRBV14
d_call: -